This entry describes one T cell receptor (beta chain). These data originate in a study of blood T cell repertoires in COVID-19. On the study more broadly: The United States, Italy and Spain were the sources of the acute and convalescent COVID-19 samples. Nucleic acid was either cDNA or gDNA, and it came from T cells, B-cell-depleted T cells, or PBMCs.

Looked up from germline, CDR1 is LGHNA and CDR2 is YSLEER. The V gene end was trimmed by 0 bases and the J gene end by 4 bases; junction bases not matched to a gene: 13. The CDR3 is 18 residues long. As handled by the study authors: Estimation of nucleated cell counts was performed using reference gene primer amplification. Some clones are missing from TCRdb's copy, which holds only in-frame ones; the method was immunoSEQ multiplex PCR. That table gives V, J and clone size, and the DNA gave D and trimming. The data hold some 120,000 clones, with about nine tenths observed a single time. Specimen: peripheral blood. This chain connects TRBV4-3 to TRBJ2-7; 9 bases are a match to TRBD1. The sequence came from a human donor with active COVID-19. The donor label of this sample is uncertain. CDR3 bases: TGCGCCAGCAGCCAAGATCTGGCTACAACCGGGACAGGGTACGAGCAGTACTTC. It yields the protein CASSQDLATTGTGYEQYF.